This T cell receptor (beta chain) is from a study of cytomegalovirus exposure and HLA in healthy donors. Findings and caveats of the study: Most of the CMV-associated TCR beta chains (in a later analysis) appeared to be HLA-restricted. Cytomegalovirus association was assigned to more than 150 TCR beta chains. A later analysis associated 15,000 to 20,000 TCR beta sequences with HLA alleles at a 0.05 false discovery rate.

PCR used 60 Vbeta primers and 13 Jbeta primers. Using immunoSEQ multiplex PCR, the repertoire was profiled, and TCRdb retains in-frame clones only, with some absent. The sample has about 160,000 clones, 60% to 85% seen once; the top ten hold roughly 3.7%. Likely unrecorded immune exposures existed in these nominally healthy donors. In the case of this clone: Its specificity is unknown.

CDR1 is MNHNS, CDR2 SASEGT, per germline. The CDR3 consists of 10 residues. The V end was cut by 2 bases, the J end by 11 bases, with 6 bases between. Sample: PBMCs. The TCR comes from a man younger than 40 in good health and CMV-seropositive. The V and J genes are TRBV6-1 and TRBJ1-2; no firm D call. CDR3 residues: CASSETAYTF. The DNA for the CDR3 is TGTGCCAGCAGTGAAACTGCATACACCTTC.